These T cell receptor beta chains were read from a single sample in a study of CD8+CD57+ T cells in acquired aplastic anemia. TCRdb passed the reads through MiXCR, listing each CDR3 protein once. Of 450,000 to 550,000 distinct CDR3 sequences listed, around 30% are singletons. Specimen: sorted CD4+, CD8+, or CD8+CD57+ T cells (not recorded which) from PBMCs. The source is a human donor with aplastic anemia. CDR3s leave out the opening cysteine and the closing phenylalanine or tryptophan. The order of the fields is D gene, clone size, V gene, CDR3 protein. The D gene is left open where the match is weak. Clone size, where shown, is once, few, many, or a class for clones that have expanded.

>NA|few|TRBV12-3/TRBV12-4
ASSTGYSNQPQH
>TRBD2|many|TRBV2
ASSPGLAAYEQY
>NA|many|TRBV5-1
ASRERGNSPLH
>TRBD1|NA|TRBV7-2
ASSLDRASGNTIY
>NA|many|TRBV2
ASREFSDTQY
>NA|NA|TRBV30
AWSEGDWGQETQY
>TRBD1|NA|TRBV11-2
ASSPQSRGEKLF
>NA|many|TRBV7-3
ASSSTPAAIQY
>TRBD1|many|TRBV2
ARTLQGGFRYT
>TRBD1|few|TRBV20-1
SAWRGQGGQPQH
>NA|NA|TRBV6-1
ASKLSGDNSPLH
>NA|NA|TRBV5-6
ASSLRAGIQETQY
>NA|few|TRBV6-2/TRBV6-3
ASSYVRSSYNEQF
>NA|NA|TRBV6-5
ASSSMGDELYTEAF
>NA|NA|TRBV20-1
SASGDSQETQY
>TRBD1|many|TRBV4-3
ASSQDRTGGTPQH
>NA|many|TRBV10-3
ATSGDYEQY
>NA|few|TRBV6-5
ASSLLAGSSNQPQH
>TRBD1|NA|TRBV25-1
ASSAGQGGSTDTQY
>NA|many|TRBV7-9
ASSASGVGTEAF
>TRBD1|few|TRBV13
ASSPGTGTNEKLF
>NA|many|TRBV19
ASSSHSGYYEQY
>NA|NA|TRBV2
ASTSGILNIQY
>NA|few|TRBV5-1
ASSAGENTEAF
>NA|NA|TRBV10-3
AISAQGTPYSNQPQH
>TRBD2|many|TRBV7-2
ASSSAGLAGQY
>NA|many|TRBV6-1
ASRQAGGSPLH
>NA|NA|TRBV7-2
ASSLEVTYGYT
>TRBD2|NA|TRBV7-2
ASSQLTSGGETQY
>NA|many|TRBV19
ASGGPAVTEAF
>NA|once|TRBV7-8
ASSLEGRAPYYGYT
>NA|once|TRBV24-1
ATSDLGGHTQY